These 25 T cell receptor beta chains were all obtained from the same sample, sequenced in a study of T cell clonality in common variable immunodeficiency. Using immunoSEQ multiplex PCR, the repertoire was profiled, and TCRdb retains in-frame clones only, with some absent. In total the sample includes about 60,000 clones, none of them seen once. Sequencing was performed on peripheral blood mononuclear cells. The receptors derive from a person between 18 and 75 years old in good health.

This clone showed up many times. The read comes to an end 3 residues before the CDR3 does, leaving the germline J gene to fill in the end. This chain connects TRBV28 to TRBJ2-3, with TRBD2 identical over 8 bases. V shed 6 bases, J shed 2 bases, and the junction held 13 bases outside the gene matches. CDR1 is MDHEN and CDR2 is SYDVKM in the germline V gene. The CDR3 is 17 residues long. The CDR3 bases that were read are TGTGCCAGCAGGCCCCCGGAACTAGCGGCTTCCACAGATACG. Translating it yields CASRPPELAASTDT. The full-length CDR3 reads as CASRPPELAASTDTQYF. Based on the CDR3 plus reference TRBV28 and TRBJ2-3, the full variable domain is DVKVTQSSRYLVKRTGEKVFLECVQDMDHENMFWYRQDPGLGLRLIYFSYDVKMKEKGDIPEGYSVSREKKERFSLILESASTNQTSMYLCASRPPELAASTDTQYFGPGTRLTVL.

At least ten counts were recorded for this clone. Sequencing ends 3 residues short of the CDR3 end; the germline J gene provides the rest. The chain carries TRBV5-8 and TRBJ2-3, with D perhaps TRBD2 (5 bases). The length of the CDR3 is 14 residues. The V and J ends lost 2 bases and 1 base respectively, with 8 bases between them. In germline, CDR1 is SGHTS, CDR2 YDEGEE. CDR3 DNA (partial): TGTGCCAGCAGCTTCGACGGGGGCACAGATACG. Its protein product is CASSFDGGTDT. The whole CDR3 protein is CASSFDGGTDTQYF. Supplemented by reference TRBV5-8 and TRBJ2-3, the full variable domain reads EAGVTQSPTHLIKTRGQQATLRCSPISGHTSVYWYQQALGLGLQFLLWYDEGEERNRGNFPPRFSGRQFPNYSSELNVNALELEDSALYLCASSFDGGTDTQYFGPGTRLTVL.

This clone was seen many times. Read coverage stops 3 residues before the CDR3 terminus; the germline J gene supplies the remainder. The chain is built from TRBV2 and TRBJ1-5; D remains ambiguous. The CDR3 is 15 amino acids. Germline values: CDR1 SNHLY, CDR2 FYNNEI. The V end lost 2 bases, the J end lost 1 base, and 9 bases lay between the germline ends. The covered CDR3 bases are TGTGCCAGCAGTGAATGGGCGCCGAGCAATCAGCCC. This codes for CASSEWAPSNQP. The whole CDR3 sequence reads CASSEWAPSNQPQHF.

This clone was seen ten or more times. The read comes to an end 3 residues before the CDR3 does, leaving the germline J gene to fill in the end. The chain recombines TRBV4-1 with TRBJ2-7, with TRBD1 identical over 10 bases. The CDR3 has 16 amino acids. Germline lookup yields CDR1 MGHRA and CDR2 YSYEKL. V was pared by 3 bases and J by 2 bases, with 7 bases of the junction left unmatched. CDR3 loop: CASSHATGGATYEQYF. Partial CDR3 DNA: TGCGCCAGCAGCCACGCGACAGGGGGCGCGACCTACGAG.

In its sample, this clone was seen many times. Coverage ceases 3 residues before the CDR3 finishes, and the germline J gene fills in the end. The genes are TRBV5-1 and TRBJ2-1; 8 nucleotides align to TRBD2. CDR1 and CDR2 (germline): SGHRS, YFSETQ. The CDR3 contains 16 residues. V dropped 2 bases and J dropped 3; count of bases not matched to a gene: 7. The CDR3 loop is CASSFRTSRRYNEQFF. Partial CDR3 DNA: TGCGCCAGCAGCTTCCGGACTAGCAGGCGCTACAATGAG.

This clone was recorded at least ten times. The read stops 3 residues short of the end of the CDR3; the missing end is completed from the germline J gene. This chain connects TRBV29-1 to TRBJ2-3; D is possibly TRBD2 (5 bases). Trimming removed 6 bases at V and 6 bases at J, with 19 bases between. The CDR3 is 14 amino acids. CDR1 is SQVTM, CDR2 ANQGSEA, per germline. Here the CDR3 reads CSVANLLARDTQYF. The CDR3 DNA, read in part, is TGCAGCGTCGCCAACCTCCTAGCTAGGGATACG.

This clone appeared many times. Read data end 3 residues before the CDR3 end; the end is taken from the germline J gene. This sequence joins TRBV7-3 and TRBJ2-5, with 9 bases that match TRBD1. The germline V gene encodes CDR1 SGHTA and CDR2 FQGTGA. The V gene end was trimmed by 4 bases and the J gene end by 5 bases; junction bases not matched to a gene: 2. The CDR3 is 13 amino acids. CDR3 amino acids: CASSSGQGETQYF. CDR3 bases read: TGTGCCAGCAGCTCAGGACAGGGGGAGACC.

This clone was observed at least ten times. The read ends 3 residues early relative to the CDR3; the germline J gene fills the gap. This rearrangement joins TRBV6-2 or TRBV6-3 to TRBJ2-1; 13 positions agree with TRBD2. Per germline, CDR1 MNHEY and CDR2 SVGEGT. There are 15 residues in the CDR3. The V segment lost 6 bases and the J segment 4 bases; nucleotides outside the gene matches: 3. The chain's CDR3 is CASSLGLAGYNEQFF. Incomplete CDR3 DNA: TGTGCCAGCAGCCTGGGACTAGCGGGATACAATGAG.

Many counts were recorded for this clone. The read gets to within 3 residues of the CDR3 end, and the germline J gene fills in the rest. This chain links TRBV5-1 with TRBJ1-1; 8 nucleotides agree with TRBD1. This CDR3 comprises 14 residues. The V segment lost 4 bases and the J segment 3 bases; nucleotides outside the gene matches: 5. Germline V gene sequence: CDR1 SGHRS, CDR2 YFSETQ. The CDR3 loop reads CASSPTGGYTEAFF. CDR3 DNA (partial): TGCGCCAGCAGCCCAACAGGGGGTTACACTGAA.

In this sample, this clone turned up many times. CDR3 in amino acids: CSASEGRETQYF. CDR3 DNA, as far as it was read: TGCAGTGCTAGTGAGGGGCGGGAGACC. The chain employs TRBV20-1 and TRBJ2-5, with D tentatively TRBD1 or TRBD2 (5 bases each). The sequence runs out 3 residues before the end of the CDR3; the remainder is reconstructed from the germline J gene. V gave up 3 bases and J gave up 5 bases, with 10 bases separating them. CDR1 and CDR2 from the germline V gene are DFQATT and SNEGSKA (reference sequence). The CDR3 runs 12 residues.

This clone came up many times. The CDR3 end is not reached by the read, which stops 3 residues before it; the germline J gene fills it in. The chain uses TRBV9 and TRBJ1-4, with D possibly being TRBD1 (6 bases). The CDR3 has 15 amino acids. Germline V gives CDR1 SGDLS, CDR2 YYNGEE. The germline V and J ends were trimmed by 0 bases and 0 bases, with 6 bases remaining between them. This CDR3 is CASSVEGATNEKLFF. CDR3 DNA (partial): TGTGCCAGCAGCGTAGAGGGGGCAACTAATGAAAAA.

This clone was counted at least ten times. The observed sequence ends 3 residues before the CDR3 terminus, with the missing tail filled in from the germline J gene. The J gene is TRBJ1-6, the V gene TRBV10-2, with TRBD1 matching 9 bases. Germline values: CDR1 WSHSY, CDR2 SAAADI. The junction had 12 bases not matched to a gene; V was cut back by 6 bases and J by 9 bases. The CDR3 is made up of 16 amino acids. CDR3: CASSRGRQGEGSPLHF. The covered CDR3 bases are TGCGCCAGCAGCAGAGGGAGACAGGGGGAAGGTTCACCC.

At least ten counts were recorded for this clone. Here the CDR3 reads CASSLWRTGGNNYTF. The sequenced part of the CDR3 DNA is TGTGCCAGCAGCTTATGGCGTACAGGGGGAAATAAC. The chain couples TRBV7-9 to TRBJ1-2, with 8 bases fitting TRBD1. The read terminates 3 residues ahead of where the CDR3 ends, so the germline J gene completes it. Germline CDR1 SEHNR, CDR2 FQNEAQ (reference sequence). The CDR3 totals 15 residues.

This clone was counted at least ten times. The read comes to an end 3 residues before the CDR3 does, leaving the germline J gene to fill in the end. The chain is built from TRBV20-1 and TRBJ2-5; 9 bases match TRBD1. The CDR3 sequence is 13 residues long. CDR1 is DFQATT, CDR2 SNEGSKA, per germline (reference sequence). The J segment lost 4 bases and the V segment lost 5 bases, leaving 5 bases of the junction unmatched. The CDR3 reads CSAGTGPRETQYF. The sequenced CDR3 bases are TGCAGTGCTGGGACAGGGCCGCGAGAGACC.

This clone was seen many times. The CDR3 is cut off 3 residues early in the read; its end comes from the germline J gene. The chain is built from TRBV9 and TRBJ2-1, with D perhaps TRBD1 (6 bases). This CDR3 is 13 amino acids long. Per germline, CDR1 SGDLS and CDR2 YYNGEE. V was cut by 0 bases and J by 8 bases, with 9 bases left in between. CDR3 DNA (partial): TGTGCCAGCAGCGTAGGACAGGCCTATGAG. Its protein is CASSVGQAYE. The CDR3 reads in full as CASSVGQAYEQFF.

The sample holds many counts of this clone. The missing CDR3 end, 3 residues past where the read stops, is filled in from the germline J gene. The chain has TRBV30 and TRBJ1-6; D is possibly TRBD1 (5 bases). This CDR3 region has 13 residues. The germline V gene encodes CDR1 GTSNPN and CDR2 SVGIG (reference sequence). The V and J ends lost 1 base and 8 bases respectively, with 9 bases between them. The sequenced CDR3 bases are TGTGCCTGGAGTGGGGGCGGTTATTCACCC. It yields the protein CAWSGGGYSP. The entire CDR3 sequence reads CAWSGGGYSPLHF.

In this sample, this clone turned up many times. The read finishes 3 residues shy of the CDR3 end, and the germline J gene is used to complete it. The chain combines TRBV20-1 with TRBJ1-6; maybe TRBD1 (6 bases). Trimming shortened V by 2 bases and J by 0 bases, and 14 bases separated the two germline ends. The CDR3 covers 17 residues. Germline V gene sequence: CDR1 DFQATT, CDR2 SNEGSKA (reference sequence). The sequenced part of the CDR3 DNA is TGCAGTGCTAGAAGGACAGATTCTAGCTCCTATAATTCACCC. This codes for CSARRTDSSSYNSP. The entire CDR3 protein is CSARRTDSSSYNSPLHF.

This clone was found many times. Read sequence stops 3 residues before the CDR3 end, and the germline J gene provides the missing end. V and J are TRBV20-1 and TRBJ2-7; TRBD2 is a possible D gene (6 bases). Germline V gene lookup returns CDR1 DFQATT and CDR2 SNEGSKA (reference sequence). V gave up 4 bases and J gave up 4 bases, with 14 bases separating them. The CDR3 covers 13 residues. CDR3 DNA (partial): TGCAGTGCTACCCCCGGAGGGGCGTACGAG. This codes for CSATPGGAYE. The CDR3 reads in full as CSATPGGAYEQYF.

This clone was counted many times. The CDR3 goes on 3 residues after the read ends, and that part is filled in from the germline J gene. V gene TRBV12-3 or TRBV12-4 combines with J gene TRBJ2-7, with 7 nucleotides matching TRBD1. The CDR3 sequence is 15 residues long. V lost 6 bases to trimming and J lost 0 bases; unmatched junction nucleotides: 8. Partial CDR3 DNA: TGTGCCAGCAGACTGGACAGGAGTTTCTCCTACGAG. It yields the protein CASRLDRSFSYE. The full CDR3 protein is CASRLDRSFSYEQYF.

In this sample, this clone turned up a few times. The read terminates 3 residues ahead of where the CDR3 ends, so the germline J gene completes it. V gene TRBV25-1 combines with J gene TRBJ2-3; D may be TRBD2 (5 bases). Germline-derived CDR1 and CDR2 are MGHDK and SYGVNS. The CDR3 spans 12 residues. V was cut by 8 bases and J by 7 bases, with 13 bases left in between. The CDR3 loop is CASSFGLYTQYF. The part of the CDR3 DNA that was read is TGTGCCAGCTCGTTTGGACTTTATACG.

This clone was seen at least ten times. With the read ending 3 residues before the CDR3 end, the germline J gene is used to fill in that end. This chain uses TRBV29-1 with TRBJ1-1; TRBD1 is a possible D gene (6 bases). The CDR3 loop spans 14 amino acids. Trimming removed 6 bases at V and 6 bases at J, with 20 bases between. The germline gives CDR1 SQVTM, CDR2 ANQGSEA. The CDR3 DNA, read in part, is TGCAGCGTCTCAGGGGCCCTTCCTTCCCCTGAA. This codes for CSVSGALPSPE. The complete CDR3 reads CSVSGALPSPEAFF.

This clone was picked up many times. A much bigger clone sits one base away, suggesting this may be a read error. The CDR3 extends 3 residues past the end of the read, so its final part is completed from the germline J gene. This chain joins TRBV29-1 and TRBJ2-2; 7 nucleotides line up with TRBD1. CDR3 size: 18 residues. CDR1 and CDR2 (germline): SQVTM, ANQGSEA. CDR3: CSVEDIARGRPGANVLFF. CDR3 DNA (partial): TGCAGCGTTGAAGATATCGCCAGGGGGAGACCTGGGGCCAACGTG.

Ten or more counts support this clone. The read is 3 residues too short to cover the CDR3 end, so that end is filled in from the germline J gene. This chain links TRBV18 with TRBJ2-4, with 7 nucleotides matching TRBD1. The CDR3 runs 15 residues. The V gene end was trimmed by 3 bases and the J gene end by 0 bases; junction bases not matched to a gene: 2. Germline CDR1 reads KGHSH; CDR2 reads LQKENI. CDR3 DNA (partial): TGTGCCAGCTCACCGACAGGGCAAGCCAAAAACATT. Translation: CASSPTGQAKNI. The full CDR3 sequence reads CASSPTGQAKNIQYF.

This clone was counted ten times or more. The read terminates 3 residues ahead of where the CDR3 ends, so the germline J gene completes it. Within the sample, other DNA sequences also encode this same CDR3. This chain joins TRBV11-3 and TRBJ2-2; D gene ambiguous. The CDR3 is made up of 11 amino acids. V shed 6 bases and J shed 4 bases, with 3 bases lying between them. Germline CDR1 and CDR2: SGHNT and YENEEA. Here the CDR3 reads CASSRTGELFF. CDR3 DNA (partial): TGTGCCAGCAGTCGCACCGGGGAG.

This clone was detected ten times or more. The read stops 3 residues short of the end of the CDR3; the missing end is completed from the germline J gene. The chain joins TRBV2 to TRBJ2-2; D is possibly TRBD1 (5 bases). Per the germline V gene, CDR1 is SNHLY and CDR2 is FYNNEI. The CDR3 covers 14 residues. Trimming removed 4 bases from V and 0 bases from J, with 6 bases in between. The DNA read from the CDR3 is TGTGCCAGCAGTGTCAGGGCGAACACCGGGGAG. Translated: CASSVRANTGE. The full CDR3 is CASSVRANTGELFF.